This paragraph covers one T cell receptor beta chain sequence. Its antigen is currently unknown. The data were obtained in a study of cytomegalovirus exposure and HLA in healthy donors. Clones were sequenced by immunoSEQ multiplex PCR, and TCRdb holds only the in-frame ones, with some missing. The sample holds roughly 140,000 clones, about 88% seen once. Study-wide results and limits: Cytomegalovirus status, reportedly, was diagnosed with high specificity and sensitivity by the classifier. Clusters of TCRs from the first cohort tended to co-occur in the 100 to 150 validation repertoires (as a later analysis found). Associated with cytomegalovirus, according to the listing, were 164 TCR beta chains.

Deletions cut 4 bases from V and 4 bases from J, with 13 bases between. There are 15 residues in the CDR3. CDR1 is SGHVS, CDR2 FQNEAQ, per germline. The chain has TRBV7-8 and TRBJ2-2, with unresolved D. This clonotype was obtained from a woman aged 18-29 years in good health and CMV-seropositive. The sequenced sample was PBMCs. The chain's CDR3 is CASSSRRLSTGELFF. CDR3 DNA sequence: TGTGCCAGCAGCTCCCGGCGGCTTAGCACCGGGGAGCTGTTTTTT.